The source of this T cell receptor (beta chain) is a study of technical replicates of blood from four donors. V was cut by 2 bases and J by 0 bases, with 8 bases left in between. The CDR3 has 14 amino acids. Germline V gives CDR1 MNHEY, CDR2 SMNVEV (reference sequence). The repertoire was sequenced with immunoSEQ multiplex PCR; TCRdb's copy has only in-frame clones and lacks some. Found here are around 79,000 clones, 90% to 95% of them singletons; the top ten hold 0.25%. The source of this sequence is a human donor in good health. This chain connects TRBV27 to TRBJ2-7, with no clear D. Sequencing used T cells isolated from PBMCs. The CDR3 loop reads CASSLTLDSYEQYF. The DNA of the CDR3 is TGTGCCAGCAGTTTAACTCTTGACTCCTACGAGCAGTACTTC.